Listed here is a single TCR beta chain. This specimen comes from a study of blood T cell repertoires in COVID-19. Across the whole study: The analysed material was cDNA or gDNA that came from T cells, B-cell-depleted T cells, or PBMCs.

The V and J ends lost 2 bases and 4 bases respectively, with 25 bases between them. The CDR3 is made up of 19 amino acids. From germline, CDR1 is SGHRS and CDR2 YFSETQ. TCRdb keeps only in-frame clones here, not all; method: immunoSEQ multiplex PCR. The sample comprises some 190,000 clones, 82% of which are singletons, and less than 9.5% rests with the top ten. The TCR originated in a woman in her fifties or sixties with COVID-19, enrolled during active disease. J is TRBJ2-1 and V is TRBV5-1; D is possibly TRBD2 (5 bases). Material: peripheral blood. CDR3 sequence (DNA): TGCGCCAGCAGCTTTCTCGGGAAAGGGATAATCCCCACTTACAATGAGCAGTTCTTC. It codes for CASSFLGKGIIPTYNEQFF. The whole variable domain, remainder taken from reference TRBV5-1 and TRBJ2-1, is KAGVTQTPRYLIKTRGQQVTLSCSPISGHRSVSWYQQTPGQGLQFLFEYFSETQRNKGNFPGRFSGRQFSNSRSEMNVSTLELGDSALYLCASSFLGKGIIPTYNEQFFGPGTRLTVL.